A selection of T cell receptor beta chains follows, all from one sample in a study of siplizumab effects on memory and regulatory T cells. Sequenced by immunoSEQ multiplex PCR; TCRdb stores in-frame clones only, minus some. The table shows approximately 100,000 clones, with more than 90% occurring only once. The sample was CD4+ T cells sorted from blood. The receptors derive from a human donor in good health. Some clones in this sample may be carry-over from other donors' samples. CDR3s include the opening cysteine and the closing phenylalanine or tryptophan. D genes are given only for firm matches. A row's size may be missing; if present it is once, few, many or a size class.

clone size: -; J gene: TRBJ2-2; D gene: TRBD1; V gene: TRBV5-5; CDR3 protein: CASSLATGVGPGELFF; CDR3 DNA: TGTGCCAGCAGCTTGGCCACAGGGGTCGGCCCCGGGGAGCTGTTTTTT
clone size: -; J gene: TRBJ2-7; D gene: -; V gene: TRBV6-1; CDR3 protein: CASSEPGRPSSYEQYF; CDR3 DNA: TGTGCCAGCAGTGAACCGGGCAGACCCTCTTCCTACGAGCAGTACTTC
clone size: -; J gene: TRBJ1-1; D gene: TRBD1; V gene: TRBV5-1; CDR3 protein: CASSLGVTGRTEAFF; CDR3 DNA: TGCGCCAGCAGCCTGGGGGTGACAGGGAGGACTGAAGCTTTCTTT
clone size: -; J gene: TRBJ1-1; D gene: TRBD1; V gene: TRBV7-3; CDR3 protein: CASSFGTATEAFF; CDR3 DNA: TGTGCCAGCAGCTTTGGGACAGCGACTGAAGCTTTCTTT
clone size: -; J gene: TRBJ1-5; D gene: -; V gene: TRBV30; CDR3 protein: CAWGGQSNQPQHF; CDR3 DNA: TGTGCCTGGGGTGGACAGAGCAATCAGCCCCAGCATTTT
clone size: -; J gene: TRBJ2-7; D gene: TRBD1; V gene: TRBV5-6; CDR3 protein: CASSLYKRDRMYEQYF; CDR3 DNA: TGTGCCAGCAGCTTGTATAAAAGGGACAGGATGTACGAGCAGTACTTC
clone size: -; J gene: TRBJ1-3; D gene: -; V gene: TRBV5-1; CDR3 protein: CASSSLGSGNTIYF; CDR3 DNA: TGCGCCAGCAGCTCCCTTGGGTCAGGAAACACCATATATTTT
clone size: once; J gene: TRBJ2-5; D gene: -; V gene: TRBV20-1; CDR3 protein: CSAYPQETQYF; CDR3 DNA: TGCAGTGCCTACCCCCAAGAGACCCAGTACTTC
clone size: -; J gene: TRBJ2-3; D gene: -; V gene: TRBV5-1; CDR3 protein: CASSLTNPDTQYF; CDR3 DNA: TGCGCCAGCAGCTTAACAAACCCAGATACGCAGTATTTT
clone size: -; J gene: TRBJ2-7; D gene: TRBD1; V gene: TRBV10-3; CDR3 protein: CAIRGDSKSFYEQYF; CDR3 DNA: TGTGCCATCAGAGGGGACAGCAAAAGTTTCTACGAGCAGTACTTC
clone size: -; J gene: TRBJ2-1; D gene: TRBD2; V gene: TRBV10-3; CDR3 protein: CAISESTRTSGEQFF; CDR3 DNA: TGTGCCATCAGTGAGTCGACTAGGACTAGCGGGGAGCAGTTCTTC
clone size: -; J gene: TRBJ2-1; D gene: TRBD2; V gene: TRBV28; CDR3 protein: CASSPLASGSRGNNEQFF; CDR3 DNA: TGTGCCAGCAGCCCGCTGGCTAGCGGGAGTCGGGGCAACAATGAGCAGTTCTTC
clone size: -; J gene: TRBJ2-1; D gene: TRBD1; V gene: TRBV5-1; CDR3 protein: CASSTPGQGYNEQFF; CDR3 DNA: TGCGCCAGCAGCACCCCGGGACAGGGATACAATGAGCAGTTCTTC
clone size: -; J gene: TRBJ1-2; D gene: TRBD1; V gene: TRBV28; CDR3 protein: CASSLTGGFGYTF; CDR3 DNA: TGTGCCAGCAGTTTAACAGGGGGTTTCGGCTACACCTTC
clone size: once; J gene: TRBJ2-3; D gene: -; V gene: TRBV5-1; CDR3 protein: CASSLRSVGTDTQYF; CDR3 DNA: TGCGCCAGCAGCCTCAGGAGCGTGGGAACAGATACGCAGTATTTT
clone size: -; J gene: TRBJ2-7; D gene: TRBD2; V gene: TRBV7-9; CDR3 protein: CASSPDFLRLAGGEQYF; CDR3 DNA: TGTGCCAGCAGCCCCGATTTTCTGCGACTAGCGGGAGGCGAGCAGTACTTC
clone size: -; J gene: TRBJ2-5; D gene: -; V gene: TRBV2; CDR3 protein: CASSDNQETQYF; CDR3 DNA: TGTGCCAGCAGTGACAACCAAGAGACCCAGTACTTC
clone size: few; J gene: TRBJ2-3; D gene: -; V gene: TRBV14; CDR3 protein: CASSLQLGATDTQYF; CDR3 DNA: TGTGCCAGCAGCCTCCAACTCGGGGCAACAGATACGCAGTATTTT
clone size: -; J gene: TRBJ2-3; D gene: -; V gene: TRBV12-2; CDR3 protein: CASRSELSGRAGDTQYF; CDR3 DNA: TGTGCAAGTCGATCCGAGCTTAGCGGGAGGGCCGGAGATACGCAGTATTTT
clone size: -; J gene: TRBJ2-2; D gene: TRBD2; V gene: TRBV5-5; CDR3 protein: CASSYIVGLAGERTGELFF; CDR3 DNA: TGTGCCAGCAGTTATATTGTTGGACTAGCGGGAGAGCGGACCGGGGAGCTGTTTTTT
clone size: -; J gene: TRBJ2-1; D gene: -; V gene: TRBV28; CDR3 protein: CASSFGNNEQFF; CDR3 DNA: TGTGCCAGCAGTTTTGGGAACAATGAGCAGTTCTTC
clone size: -; J gene: TRBJ2-7; D gene: TRBD1; V gene: TRBV27; CDR3 protein: CASSFLDRVNYEQYF; CDR3 DNA: TGTGCCAGCAGTTTCCTAGACAGGGTAAACTACGAGCAGTACTTC
clone size: -; J gene: TRBJ1-4; D gene: -; V gene: TRBV11-3; CDR3 protein: CASSLDTGGGYEKLFF; CDR3 DNA: TGTGCCAGCAGCTTAGATACTGGGGGTGGTTATGAAAAACTGTTTTTT
clone size: -; J gene: TRBJ2-1; D gene: -; V gene: TRBV6-5; CDR3 protein: CASRSDRPYNEQFF; CDR3 DNA: TGTGCCAGCAGGTCTGACCGCCCCTACAATGAGCAGTTCTTC
clone size: -; J gene: TRBJ1-5; D gene: -; V gene: TRBV21-1; CDR3 protein: CASSKVPSGQGLGQPQHF; CDR3 DNA: TGTGCCAGCAGCAAAGTGCCATCGGGACAGGGGTTGGGGCAGCCCCAGCATTTT
clone size: -; J gene: TRBJ2-7; D gene: -; V gene: TRBV5-1; CDR3 protein: CASSLGAGSGYEQYF; CDR3 DNA: TGCGCCAGCAGCTTGGGTGCTGGGTCAGGCTACGAGCAGTACTTC
clone size: -; J gene: TRBJ2-2; D gene: -; V gene: TRBV11-1; CDR3 protein: CASSSRGGSRVTGELFF; CDR3 DNA: TGTGCCAGCAGCTCCCGGGGCGGGTCTCGGGTTACCGGGGAGCTGTTTTTT
clone size: -; J gene: TRBJ2-7; D gene: -; V gene: TRBV23-1; CDR3 protein: CASSQSKPWGPVSEQYF; CDR3 DNA: TGCGCCAGCAGTCAATCGAAACCGTGGGGTCCGGTTTCAGAGCAGTACTTC
clone size: -; J gene: TRBJ2-1; D gene: -; V gene: TRBV18; CDR3 protein: CASQGGASSYNEQFF; CDR3 DNA: TGTGCCAGCCAAGGCGGGGCGAGCTCCTACAATGAGCAGTTCTTC
clone size: -; J gene: TRBJ2-1; D gene: TRBD2; V gene: TRBV7-9; CDR3 protein: CASSLRAGGGKFF; CDR3 DNA: TGTGCCAGCAGCTTACGAGCGGGAGGGGGCAAGTTCTTC
clone size: -; J gene: TRBJ2-1; D gene: -; V gene: TRBV2; CDR3 protein: CASRFDSNNEQFF; CDR3 DNA: TGTGCCAGCCGGTTCGACAGCAACAATGAGCAGTTCTTC
clone size: -; J gene: TRBJ2-2; D gene: -; V gene: TRBV11-2; CDR3 protein: CASSIPITNTGELFF; CDR3 DNA: TGTGCCAGCAGCATACCGATAACGAACACCGGGGAGCTGTTTTTT
clone size: -; J gene: TRBJ2-5; D gene: -; V gene: TRBV5-1; CDR3 protein: CASRGGVRAQYF; CDR3 DNA: TGCGCCAGCAGAGGAGGGGTCAGGGCCCAGTACTTC
clone size: -; J gene: TRBJ1-4; D gene: -; V gene: TRBV19; CDR3 protein: CASQIGRNRGEEKLFF; CDR3 DNA: TGTGCCAGCCAAATAGGGCGTAACCGGGGAGAAGAAAAACTGTTTTTT
clone size: -; J gene: TRBJ1-3; D gene: -; V gene: TRBV5-1; CDR3 protein: CASRDGGRNTIYF; CDR3 DNA: TGCGCCAGCAGGGATGGGGGAAGAAACACCATATATTTT
clone size: once; J gene: TRBJ1-1; D gene: -; V gene: TRBV14; CDR3 protein: CASREFDQGWAEAFF; CDR3 DNA: TGTGCCAGCAGAGAATTCGACCAGGGTTGGGCTGAAGCTTTCTTT
clone size: -; J gene: TRBJ1-1; D gene: TRBD1; V gene: TRBV19; CDR3 protein: CASRDRGLMNTEAFF; CDR3 DNA: TGTGCCAGTAGGGACAGGGGGCTCATGAACACTGAAGCTTTCTTT
clone size: -; J gene: TRBJ2-2; D gene: TRBD2; V gene: TRBV27; CDR3 protein: CASSLGTRTTGELFF; CDR3 DNA: TGTGCCAGCAGTTTAGGGACTAGGACCACCGGGGAGCTGTTTTTT
clone size: -; J gene: TRBJ1-2; D gene: -; V gene: TRBV7-8; CDR3 protein: CASSGFREPTYGYTF; CDR3 DNA: TGTGCCAGCAGCGGATTCAGGGAGCCCACTTATGGCTACACCTTC
clone size: -; J gene: TRBJ2-5; D gene: -; V gene: TRBV4-2; CDR3 protein: CASSQDLAAGETQYF; CDR3 DNA: TGTGCCAGCAGCCAAGATCTAGCAGCGGGAGAGACCCAGTACTTC
clone size: -; J gene: TRBJ1-1; D gene: -; V gene: TRBV7-2; CDR3 protein: CASSLGGLGEAFF; CDR3 DNA: TGTGCCAGCAGCTTAGGAGGGCTTGGTGAAGCTTTCTTT
clone size: -; J gene: TRBJ1-6; D gene: TRBD1; V gene: TRBV5-1; CDR3 protein: CASSPTGGGSPLHF; CDR3 DNA: TGCGCCAGCAGCCCAACAGGGGGCGGTTCACCCCTCCACTTT
clone size: -; J gene: TRBJ1-1; D gene: -; V gene: TRBV7-8; CDR3 protein: CASSFAPDREAFF; CDR3 DNA: TGTGCCAGCAGCTTCGCTCCGGACAGAGAAGCTTTCTTT
clone size: -; J gene: TRBJ1-1; D gene: -; V gene: TRBV2; CDR3 protein: CASSGREEGTEAFF; CDR3 DNA: TGTGCCAGCAGTGGCAGGGAGGAGGGCACTGAAGCTTTCTTT
clone size: -; J gene: TRBJ1-5; D gene: -; V gene: TRBV7-2; CDR3 protein: CASSSRQGNQPQHF; CDR3 DNA: TGTGCCAGCAGCTCCAGACAGGGCAATCAGCCCCAGCATTTT
clone size: -; J gene: TRBJ2-4; D gene: -; V gene: TRBV5-4; CDR3 protein: CASSPDSGSKNIQYF; CDR3 DNA: TGTGCCAGCAGCCCAGATAGCGGTTCCAAAAACATTCAGTACTTC
clone size: -; J gene: TRBJ2-5; D gene: -; V gene: TRBV2; CDR3 protein: CASSLPVSETQYF; CDR3 DNA: TGTGCCAGCAGCCTACCCGTGTCCGAGACCCAGTACTTC
clone size: -; J gene: TRBJ1-1; D gene: -; V gene: TRBV11-3; CDR3 protein: CASSLGETEAFF; CDR3 DNA: TGTGCCAGCAGCTTGGGGGAGACTGAAGCTTTCTTT
clone size: -; J gene: TRBJ2-5; D gene: TRBD2; V gene: TRBV9; CDR3 protein: CASSVAASGSQETQYF; CDR3 DNA: TGTGCCAGCAGCGTAGCGGCTAGCGGGAGTCAAGAGACCCAGTACTTC
clone size: -; J gene: TRBJ2-7; D gene: -; V gene: TRBV6-5; CDR3 protein: CASRSTTSSDEQYF; CDR3 DNA: TGTGCCAGCAGGTCCACGACCTCTAGCGACGAGCAGTACTTC
clone size: -; J gene: TRBJ2-7; D gene: TRBD2; V gene: TRBV6-5; CDR3 protein: CASSPGLASSYEQYF; CDR3 DNA: TGTGCCAGCAGTCCCGGACTAGCGAGCTCCTACGAGCAGTACTTC
clone size: -; J gene: TRBJ2-7; D gene: -; V gene: TRBV5-1; CDR3 protein: CASSFMGSSYEQYF; CDR3 DNA: TGCGCCAGCAGCTTTATGGGCAGTTCCTACGAGCAGTACTTC
clone size: -; J gene: TRBJ2-2; D gene: -; V gene: TRBV12-5; CDR3 protein: CASGLDGNTGELFF; CDR3 DNA: TGTGCTAGTGGTTTAGACGGGAACACCGGGGAGCTGTTTTTT
clone size: once; J gene: TRBJ2-5; D gene: TRBD2; V gene: TRBV19; CDR3 protein: CASGLAGAGETQYF; CDR3 DNA: TGTGCCAGTGGACTAGCGGGAGCCGGTGAGACCCAGTACTTC
clone size: few; J gene: TRBJ2-7; D gene: -; V gene: TRBV6-1; CDR3 protein: CASSEALYGSYEQYF; CDR3 DNA: TGTGCCAGCAGTGAAGCTTTGTACGGAAGCTACGAGCAGTACTTC
clone size: -; J gene: TRBJ2-3; D gene: -; V gene: TRBV4-1; CDR3 protein: CASSLGGGGDTQYF; CDR3 DNA: TGCGCCAGCAGCTTGGGGGGCGGCGGAGATACGCAGTATTTT
clone size: once; J gene: TRBJ1-5; D gene: -; V gene: TRBV19; CDR3 protein: CATLSIGVGVVQPQHF; CDR3 DNA: TGTGCCACCCTCTCGATTGGAGTTGGGGTGGTTCAGCCCCAGCATTTT
clone size: once; J gene: TRBJ1-1; D gene: -; V gene: TRBV6-5; CDR3 protein: CASSYSGRLGTEAFF; CDR3 DNA: TGTGCCAGCAGTTACTCGGGACGCTTGGGGACTGAAGCTTTCTTT
clone size: -; J gene: TRBJ1-4; D gene: -; V gene: TRBV28; CDR3 protein: CASSLGGATNEKLFF; CDR3 DNA: TGTGCCAGCAGTTTAGGGGGTGCAACTAATGAAAAACTGTTTTTT